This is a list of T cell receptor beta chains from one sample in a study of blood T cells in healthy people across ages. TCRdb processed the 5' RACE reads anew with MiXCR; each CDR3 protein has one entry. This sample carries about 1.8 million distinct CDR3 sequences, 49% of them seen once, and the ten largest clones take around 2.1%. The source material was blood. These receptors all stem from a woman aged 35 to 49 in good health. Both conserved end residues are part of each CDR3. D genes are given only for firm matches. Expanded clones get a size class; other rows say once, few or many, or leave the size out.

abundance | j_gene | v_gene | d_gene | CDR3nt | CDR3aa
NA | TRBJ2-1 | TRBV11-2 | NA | TGTGCCAGCAGCTCCAACAGGGTTCCCTACGAGCAGTTCTTC | CASSSNRVPYEQFF
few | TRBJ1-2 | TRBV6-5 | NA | TGTGCCAGCAGTTACGAAGCTACAGGGTCCGGTTATGGCTACACCTTC | CASSYEATGSGYGYTF
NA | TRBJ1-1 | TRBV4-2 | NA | TGTGCCAGCAGCCCCCCCTTACAGGGGAACACTGAAGCTTTCTTT | CASSPPLQGNTEAFF
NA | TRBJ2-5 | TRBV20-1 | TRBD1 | TGCAGTGCTTCCATGGGACAGGCCTTAGAGACCCAGTACTTC | CSASMGQALETQYF
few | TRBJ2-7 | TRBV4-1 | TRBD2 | TGCGCCAGCAGCCAAGACCCTTCTAGCGGGGGTGTCTACGAGCAGTACTTC | CASSQDPSSGGVYEQYF
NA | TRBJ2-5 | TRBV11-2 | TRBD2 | TGTGCCAGCAGCGGTCCGGGACTAGCGGGGGCCTTTACGTACCAAGAGACCCAGTACTTC | CASSGPGLAGAFTYQETQYF
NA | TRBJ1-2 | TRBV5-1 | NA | TGCGCCAGCAACGAAGGGGATGGCTACACCTTC | CASNEGDGYTF
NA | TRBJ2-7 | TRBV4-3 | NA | TGCGCCAGCAGCCAATCCTGGACAGCTAACTACGAGCAGTACTTC | CASSQSWTANYEQYF
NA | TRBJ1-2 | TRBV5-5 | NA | TGTGCCAGCAGCAACTCAGGTGTCTATGGCTACACCTTC | CASSNSGVYGYTF
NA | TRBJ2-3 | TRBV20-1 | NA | TGCAGTGCTAAGCCCGCGGATACGCAGTATTTT | CSAKPADTQYF
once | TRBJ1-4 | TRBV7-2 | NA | TGTGCCAGCAGCTTTTTTGGAGGGTGGGGGGCCGCAACTAATGAAAAACTGTTTTTT | CASSFFGGWGAATNEKLFF
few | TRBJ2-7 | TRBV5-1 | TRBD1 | TGCGCCAGCAGCCCTGGTGGGACAGGGAGCTACGAGCAGTACTTC | CASSPGGTGSYEQYF
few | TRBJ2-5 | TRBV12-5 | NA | TGTGCTAGTGGTTTGTGGGGGCAAGAGACCCAGTACTTC | CASGLWGQETQYF
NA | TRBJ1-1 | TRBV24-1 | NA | TGTGCCACCAGTGCGGGCCCGAACACTGAAGCTTTCTTT | CATSAGPNTEAFF
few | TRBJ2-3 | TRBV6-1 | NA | TGTGCCAGCAGTGAGGTCAATACGCAGTATTTT | CASSEVNTQYF
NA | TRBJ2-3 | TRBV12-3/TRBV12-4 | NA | TGTGCCAGCAGTTTCTCGATTGGAGATACGCAGTATTTT | CASSFSIGDTQYF
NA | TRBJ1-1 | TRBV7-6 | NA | TGTGCCAGCAGCCTGACCGAGGGATACCAGGCTTTCTTT | CASSLTEGYQAFF
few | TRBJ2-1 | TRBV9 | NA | TGTGCCAGCAGCGTAGGAGAGAGGGACCCGCAGAATGAGCAGTTCTTC | CASSVGERDPQNEQFF
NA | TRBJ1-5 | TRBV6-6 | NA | TGTGCCAGCAGTTCGGGGGCTCAGCATTTT | CASSSGAQHF
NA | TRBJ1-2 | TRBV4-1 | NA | TGCGCCAGCAGCCAAGTGACGGACAGTCTCAACTATGGCTACACCTTC | CASSQVTDSLNYGYTF
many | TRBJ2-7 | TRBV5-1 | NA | TGTGCCAGCAGCTCCGGACAATTGTACGAGCAGTACTTC | CASSSGQLYEQYF
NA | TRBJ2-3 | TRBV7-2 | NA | TGTGCCAGCAGCCATTATGTCACAGATACGCAGTATTTT | CASSHYVTDTQYF
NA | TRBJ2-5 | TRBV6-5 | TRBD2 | TGTGCCAGCAGGACGAGCGGGACAGAGACCCAGTACTTC | CASRTSGTETQYF
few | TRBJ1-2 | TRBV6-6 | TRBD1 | TGTGCCACTGAACAGGGGTACAGGGGCTACACCTTC | CATEQGYRGYTF
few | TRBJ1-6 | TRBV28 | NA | TGTGCCAGCACCCCCCGGGACGCCTGGAATTCACCCCTCCACTTT | CASTPRDAWNSPLHF
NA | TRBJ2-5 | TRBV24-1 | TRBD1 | TGTGCCACCAGTGTAACAGGGGGGCAAGAGACCCAGTACTTC | CATSVTGGQETQYF
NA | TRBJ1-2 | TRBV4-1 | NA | TGCGCCAGCAGCCAAGACCGAACACATAACTATGGCTACACCTTC | CASSQDRTHNYGYTF
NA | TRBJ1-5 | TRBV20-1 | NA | TGCAGTGCTGATCCTCCGGTCCAAGCACCCTATAGCAATCAGCCCCAGCATTTT | CSADPPVQAPYSNQPQHF
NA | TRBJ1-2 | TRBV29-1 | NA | TGCAGCGTTGGACAGATCAGGGCAGGGGCTCGAGGCTACACCTTC | CSVGQIRAGARGYTF
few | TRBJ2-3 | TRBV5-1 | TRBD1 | TGCGCCAGCAGCTTGGGACAGGGACAAGCAGATACGCAGTATTTT | CASSLGQGQADTQYF
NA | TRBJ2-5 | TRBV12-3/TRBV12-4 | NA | TGTGCCAGCAGTTTCTGGGCAGGGCGATCAGAGACCCAGTACTTC | CASSFWAGRSETQYF
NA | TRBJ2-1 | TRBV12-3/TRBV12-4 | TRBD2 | TGTGCCAGCAGGCAGGGACTAGCGGGGGGCTATGAGCAGTTCTTC | CASRQGLAGGYEQFF
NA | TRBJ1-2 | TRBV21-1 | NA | TGTGCCAGCCCTCAAGGGCCAGGAACCTATGGCTACACCTTC | CASPQGPGTYGYTF
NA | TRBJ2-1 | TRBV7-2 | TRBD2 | TGTGCCAGCAGCTTAGGGACTAGCGGGGTATTTGTCGATGAGCAGTTCTTC | CASSLGTSGVFVDEQFF
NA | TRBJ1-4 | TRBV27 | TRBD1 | TGTGCCAGCAGTTTAAGTAGCAGGGGGAATGAAGAACTGTTTTTT | CASSLSSRGNEELFF
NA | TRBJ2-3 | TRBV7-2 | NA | TGTGCCAGCAGCTTCCGGGGTAGGAGTCTTAGCACAGATACGCAGTATTTT | CASSFRGRSLSTDTQYF
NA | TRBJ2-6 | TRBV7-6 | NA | TGTGCCAGCAGTCAGATCGGGGGTGCAGGTTCTGGGGCCAACGTCCTGACTTTC | CASSQIGGAGSGANVLTF
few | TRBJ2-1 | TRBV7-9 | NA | TGTGCCAGCAGCCCAAGGGTAGCTGGGTTGGACAATGAGCAGTTCTTC | CASSPRVAGLDNEQFF
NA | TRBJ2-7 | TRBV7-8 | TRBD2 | TGTGCCAGCAGCTCTCGGGGGGGCTCCTACAATGAGCAGTACTTC | CASSSRGGSYNEQYF
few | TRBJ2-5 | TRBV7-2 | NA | TGTGCCAGCAGCTTAGTAGCGGTTCTCCAAGAGACCCAGTACTTC | CASSLVAVLQETQYF
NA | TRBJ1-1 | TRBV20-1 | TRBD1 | TGCAGTGTCGCAGGTCAGGGGGCAGCTTTCTTT | CSVAGQGAAFF
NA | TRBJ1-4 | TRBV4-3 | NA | TGCGCCAGCAGCCAAGATTCGGTGGGGAGTTCGGGAGAAAAACTGTTTTTT | CASSQDSVGSSGEKLFF
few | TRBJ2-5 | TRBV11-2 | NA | TGTGCCAGCAGCTTATATGGGGAAGAGACCCAGTACTTC | CASSLYGEETQYF
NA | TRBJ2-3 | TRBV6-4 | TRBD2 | TGTGCCATCTTACCGGGGGGTAGCACAGATACGCAGTATTTT | CAILPGGSTDTQYF
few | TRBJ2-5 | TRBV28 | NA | TGTGCCAGCAGTGTCATTAGGTCGGAGACCCAGTACTTC | CASSVIRSETQYF
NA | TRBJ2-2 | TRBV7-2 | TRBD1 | TGTGCCAGCAGCTATCTCAGGGGGCGACTGAACACCGGGGAGCTGTTTTTT | CASSYLRGRLNTGELFF
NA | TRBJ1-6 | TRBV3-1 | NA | TGTGCCAGCAGCCAAGAAGGGAGTTCACCCCTCCACTTT | CASSQEGSSPLHF
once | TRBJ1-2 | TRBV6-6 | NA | TGTGCCAGCAGGTCACCGTTCGATGGCTACACCTTC | CASRSPFDGYTF
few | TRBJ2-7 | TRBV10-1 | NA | TGCGCCAGCAGTGAGTCCGCGAAGTCCGAGCAGTACTTC | CASSESAKSEQYF